The 22 T cell receptor beta chains reported below all come from one sample, sequenced in a study of human T cells and chemical hapten exposure. One entry per CDR3 protein results from TCRdb running MiXCR on the RACE reads. The repertoire has tens of thousands of distinct CDR3 sequences, approximately 29% of them found once; the top ten carry 8.9%. As for time point: patch test 1, 2 weeks after DPC sensitization. Specified treatment: therapeutic diphenylcyclopropenone sensitization with weekly scalp DPC. Sequenced here: whole blood, sampled in connection with sensitization to the hapten diphenylcyclopropenone (DPC). The receptors derive from a man in his forties with alopecia areata. Some clones in this sample may be carry-over from other donors' samples.

This clonotype turned up a few times. This chain uses TRBV12-3 or TRBV12-4 with TRBJ2-1, with TRBD2 identical over 7 bases. The CDR3 is made up of 16 amino acids. Trimming cost V 4 bases and J 5 bases; bases outside gene matches: 11. The CDR3 spells CASSSKAGTKDNEQFF. CDR3 sequence (DNA): TGTGCCAGCAGTTCCAAGGCCGGGACTAAAGACAATGAGCAGTTCTTC.

This chain joins TRBV20-1 and TRBJ2-1; 7 bases match TRBD2. This CDR3 is 12 amino acids long. V lost 8 bases to trimming and J lost 5 bases; unmatched junction nucleotides: 6. CDR1 is DFQATT and CDR2 is SNEGSKA in the germline V gene (reference sequence). The CDR3 spells CSRSGTHNEQFF. CDR3 DNA sequence: TGCAGTAGAAGCGGGACCCACAATGAGCAGTTCTTC.

This chain connects TRBV23-1 to TRBJ2-3; possibly TRBD2 for D (5 bases). TRBV23-1 is known as an ORF, though its function is uncertain. The length of the CDR3 is 16 residues. The ends were cut back, 2 bases at V and 0 bases at J, with 12 bases in the middle. CDR3 sequence (DNA): TGCGCCAGCAGTCAAACGAGGACTCATAGCACAGATACGCAGTATTTT. Its translation: CASSQTRTHSTDTQYF.

CDR3: CASSPQGGVRNEQYF. Here the CDR3 DNA reads TGTGCCAGCAGCCCCCAGGGAGGGGTTCGGAACGAGCAGTACTTC. This rearrangement joins TRBV7-2 to TRBJ2-7; 7 positions agree with TRBD2. The V segment lost 5 bases and the J segment 5 bases; nucleotides outside the gene matches: 12. This CDR3 has 15 residues. The V gene's germline CDR1 is SGHTA and CDR2 FQGNSA.

This clonotype was picked up a small number of times. The chain joins TRBV27 to TRBJ1-5, with D tentatively TRBD1 (5 bases). The CDR3 sequence is 13 residues long. Between the trimmed V and J ends, which lost 4 bases and 7 bases, there was a span of 11 bases. Per the germline V gene, CDR1 is MNHEY and CDR2 is SMNVEV (reference sequence). The CDR3 loop is CASSSWAGQPQHF. In DNA form, the CDR3 reads TGTGCCAGCAGTTCTTGGGCAGGGCAGCCCCAGCATTTT.

The J gene is TRBJ2-5, the V gene TRBV20-1; TRBD1 matches 7 bases. The CDR3 totals 13 residues. CDR1 and CDR2 (germline): DFQATT, SNEGSKA (reference sequence). Losses at the gene ends were 5 bases for V and 4 bases for J; bases not matched to a gene: 7. The CDR3 loop is CSADERGRETQYF. The CDR3 DNA sequence: TGCAGTGCTGACGAAAGGGGGCGAGAGACCCAGTACTTC.

This clonotype was picked up a small number of times. Compared with germline, one end of the junction differs, possibly owing to a read error. The chain uses TRBV27 and TRBJ2-7; 12 bases fit TRBD2. The CDR3 is 15 residues long. Germline V gene lookup returns CDR1 MNHEY and CDR2 SMNVEV (reference sequence). CDR3 amino acids: CASSPLLAGGNEEYF. CDR3 DNA: TGTGCCAGCAGTCCCCTGCTAGCGGGGGGGAACGAGGAGTACTTC.

The chain recombines TRBV20-1 with TRBJ2-5; a weak D match, TRBD2 (6 bases). The ends were cut back, 1 base at V and 3 bases at J, with 12 bases in the middle. The CDR3 has 14 amino acids. Germline CDR1 reads DFQATT; CDR2 reads SNEGSKA (reference sequence). The CDR3 region is CSARVPGAKETQYF. The CDR3, as DNA: TGCAGTGCTAGAGTACCGGGAGCCAAAGAGACCCAGTACTTC.

The chain is built from TRBV20-1 and TRBJ2-1; 12 positions agree with TRBD2. The J segment lost 6 bases and the V segment lost 5 bases, leaving 5 bases of the junction unmatched. Germline V gene sequence: CDR1 DFQATT, CDR2 SNEGSKA (reference sequence). CDR3 length: 14 residues. The CDR3 region is CSAPGLAGFNEQFF. The CDR3 DNA sequence: TGCAGTGCTCCCGGACTAGCGGGGTTCAATGAGCAGTTCTTC.

The chain carries TRBV12-3 or TRBV12-4 and TRBJ2-3; D uncertain. Trimming stripped 3 bases from V and 2 bases from J, with 6 bases between. This CDR3 has 13 residues. The DNA of the CDR3 is TGTGCCAGCAGTTTTCCCCCCACAGATACGCAGTATTTT. Translated, it gives CASSFPPTDTQYF.

This clonotype was picked up a small number of times. The V gene is TRBV6-2 or TRBV6-3, the J gene TRBJ2-1; D unclear. The germline V and J ends were trimmed by 6 bases and 0 bases, with 6 bases remaining between them. CDR3 length: 13 amino acids. The V gene's germline CDR1 is MNHEY and CDR2 SVGEGT. The CDR3 sequence is CASRASSYNEQFF. In DNA, the CDR3 is TGTGCCAGCAGAGCTAGCTCCTACAATGAGCAGTTCTTC.

This clonotype was seen only a few times. The gene calls are TRBV20-1 and TRBJ1-3; D is unresolved. Germline V CDR1 and CDR2: DFQATT, SNEGSKA (reference sequence). The CDR3 sequence is 15 residues long. Between the trimmed V and J ends, which lost 0 bases and 2 bases, there was a span of 11 bases. CDR3 sequence (DNA): TGCAGTGCTAGAGATGACGAGGAGCCTGGAAACACCATATATTTT. Protein product: CSARDDEEPGNTIYF.

This clonotype has only a few counts. The genes are TRBV28 and TRBJ2-1, with a possible D match to TRBD2 (5 bases). V lost 2 bases and J lost 9, with 11 bases in between. This CDR3 is 13 amino acids long. Per the germline V gene, CDR1 is MDHEN and CDR2 is SYDVKM. For the CDR3, the DNA is TGTGCCAGCAGTTTAGGGCTAGCCGGTGAGCAGTTCTTC. Protein sequence: CASSLGLAGEQFF.

This clonotype was detected only a few times. The J gene is TRBJ1-1, the V gene TRBV6-1, with TRBD1 as a possible D gene (5 bases). The CDR3 consists of 14 residues. CDR1 and CDR2 (germline): MNHNS, SASEGT. Trimming stripped 7 bases from V and 1 base from J, with 13 bases between. CDR3 sequence (DNA): TGTGCCAGCACCCACATGACAGCGAACACTGAAGCTTTCTTT. It specifies CASTHMTANTEAFF.

V usage is TRBV18 and J usage is TRBJ1-1; D might be TRBD1 (5 bases). Germline values: CDR1 KGHSH, CDR2 LQKENI. This CDR3 has 15 residues. Trimming shortened V by 6 bases and J by 5 bases, and 19 bases separated the two germline ends. The CDR3: CASSPIGRAGTEAFF. CDR3 in DNA: TGTGCCAGCTCCCCCATCGGCAGGGCGGGTACTGAAGCTTTCTTT.

The gene calls are TRBV7-9 and TRBJ2-7; no reliable D call. Germline lookup yields CDR1 SEHNR and CDR2 FQNEAQ (reference sequence). Trimming pared 3 bases from V and 2 bases from J, leaving 11 bases between. The CDR3 loop spans 14 amino acids. The DNA of the CDR3 is TGTGCCAGCAGCTTGGGGTCTGTCCCCTACGAGCAGTACTTC. This codes for CASSLGSVPYEQYF.

This rearrangement joins TRBV27 to TRBJ1-6, with no clear D. Trimming took 2 bases from V and 4 from J, leaving 6 bases between them. CDR3 size: 14 residues. Germline V gene sequence: CDR1 MNHEY, CDR2 SMNVEV (reference sequence). The CDR3 is CASSLRPYNSPLHF. The CDR3 region has the DNA TGTGCCAGCAGTTTACGTCCATATAATTCACCCCTCCACTTT.

The V gene is TRBV7-9, the J gene TRBJ2-7; D gene unclear. V lost 1 base and J lost 0, with 10 bases in between. This CDR3 has 15 residues. The germline gives CDR1 SEHNR, CDR2 FQNEAQ (reference sequence). In DNA, the CDR3 is TGTGCCAGCAGCTTAGTAGTAGCTTACTCCTACGAGCAGTACTTC. This sequence encodes CASSLVVAYSYEQYF. The full variable domain, completed using reference TRBV7-9 and TRBJ2-7, is DTGVSQNPRHKITKRGQNVTFRCDPISEHNRLYWYRQTLGQGPEFLTYFQNEAQLEKSRLLSDRFSAERPKGSFSTLEIQRTEQGDSAMYLCASSLVVAYSYEQYFGPGTRLTVT.

The chain couples TRBV6-5 to TRBJ2-1; 10 nucleotides agree with TRBD2. Germline CDR1 and CDR2: MNHEY and SVGAGI. This CDR3 contains 17 residues. V dropped 7 bases and J dropped 0; count of bases not matched to a gene: 9. CDR3 protein: CASNRLAGADSYNEQFF. The CDR3 bases are TGTGCCAGCAACCGTCTAGCGGGAGCCGACTCCTACAATGAGCAGTTCTTC.

V is TRBV24-1 and J is TRBJ2-3; D is possibly TRBD2 (6 bases). V was cut by 3 bases and J by 3 bases, with 12 bases left in between. The CDR3 is 15 amino acids. CDR1 is KGHDR, CDR2 SFDVKD, per germline. The CDR3 protein is CATSDDTGTTDTQYF. DNA of the CDR3: TGTGCCACCAGTGATGACACCGGGACTACAGATACGCAGTATTTT.

There are a few counts of this clonotype. This chain joins TRBV10-3 and TRBJ1-1, with D unclear. The V end lost 0 bases, the J end lost 2 bases, and 4 bases lay between the germline ends. This CDR3 spans 13 amino acids. CDR1 is ENHRY and CDR2 is SYGVKD in the germline V gene. As DNA, the CDR3 is TGTGCCATCAGTGAGTCTCTTAACACTGAAGCTTTCTTT. Translating gives CAISESLNTEAFF.

This clonotype was counted once. This chain connects TRBV6-5 to TRBJ2-7; either TRBD1 or TRBD2 may supply D (6 bases each). Trimming cost V 4 bases and J 2 bases, with 15 bases left between them. Germline-derived CDR1 and CDR2 are MNHEY and SVGAGI. The CDR3 contains 15 residues. Written as DNA, the CDR3 is TGTGCCAGCAGTTCCCCAAGGGGGGCGACCTACGAGCAGTACTTC. The encoded protein is CASSSPRGATYEQYF.